Presented here are 15 T cell receptor beta chains from one specimen sequenced in a study of T cell responses to AZD1222 COVID-19 vaccine. TCRdb keeps only in-frame clones here, not all; method: immunoSEQ multiplex PCR. The sample lists about 90,000 clones, around 87% seen once, with 9% to 14% in the top ten. Sequenced material: peripheral blood, taken 28 days after the second AZD1222 dose. These receptors were taken from an adult who received the AZD1222 COVID-19 vaccine.

This clone was counted between two and nine times. This chain uses TRBV6-2 or TRBV6-3 with TRBJ1-1; maybe TRBD1 (5 bases). Germline V lookup: CDR1 MNHEY, CDR2 SVGEGT. V was pared by 0 bases and J by 1 base, with 12 bases between. This CDR3 contains 16 residues. The CDR3 DNA is TGTGCCAGCAGTTACTCTGCGTGGGGCAGGAACACTGAAGCTTTCTTT. The encoded protein is CASSYSAWGRNTEAFF.

V usage is TRBV3-1 (or the pseudogene TRBV3-2) and J usage is TRBJ2-7, with D perhaps TRBD1 (5 bases). With 2 bases removed from V and 6 bases from J, the gap between germline ends came to 17 bases. CDR1 is LGHDT, CDR2 YNNKEL, per germline (reference sequence). CDR3 length equals 15 residues. CDR3 protein: CASSQMQGRYGEQYF. CDR3 sequence (DNA): TGTGCCAGCAGCCAAATGCAGGGAAGGTACGGCGAGCAGTACTTC.

The rearrangement uses TRBV7-6 and TRBJ2-3; D may be TRBD1 (6 bases). Trimming cost V 5 bases and J 3 bases, with 21 bases left between them. The V gene's germline CDR1 is SGHVS and CDR2 FNYEAQ. There are 17 residues in the CDR3. CDR3 residues: CASSLRGGETPTDTQYF. DNA for the CDR3: TGTGCCAGCAGCCTTAGAGGGGGTGAAACCCCAACAGATACGCAGTATTTT.

The chain joins TRBV27 to TRBJ1-1, with unresolved D. Trimming took 8 bases from V and 6 from J, leaving 22 bases between them. The CDR3 contains 15 residues. Germline CDR1 is MNHEY and CDR2 is SMNVEV (reference sequence). This chain's CDR3 is CASASPSKAIAEAFF. Here the CDR3 DNA reads TGTGCCAGCGCCTCACCCTCTAAGGCTATAGCTGAAGCTTTCTTT.

This clone was seen a single time. The chain couples TRBV5-1 to TRBJ1-2; D call uncertain. V lost 0 bases to trimming and J lost 2 bases, with 11 bases between them. The CDR3 totals 15 residues. CDR1 SGHRS and CDR2 YFSETQ come from the germline V gene. The CDR3 region is CASSLGSRLNYGYTF. The CDR3, as DNA: TGCGCCAGCAGCTTGGGCAGCCGCTTAAACTATGGCTACACCTTC.

The count of this clone is one. This chain uses TRBV7-2 with TRBJ2-7, with TRBD2 matching 10 bases. Germline values: CDR1 SGHTA, CDR2 FQGNSA. This CDR3 is built from 15 residues. With V trimmed by 4 bases and J by 5 bases, 8 bases remained unmatched. In nucleotides, the CDR3 is TGTGCCAGCAGCTGGACTAGCGGTGAAGGGAACGAGCAGTACTTC. Protein product: CASSWTSGEGNEQYF.

The gene calls are TRBV18 and TRBJ2-2; D is possibly TRBD1 (5 bases). The CDR3 consists of 16 residues. The germline V gene has CDR1 KGHSH and CDR2 LQKENI. Trimming took 3 bases from V and 6 from J, leaving 17 bases between them. The CDR3 is CASSPFAGKGAGELFF. CDR3 nucleotides: TGTGCCAGCTCACCCTTTGCAGGGAAGGGCGCCGGGGAGCTGTTTTTT.

This chain uses TRBV4-2 with TRBJ1-5; no firm D call. Germline V gene sequence: CDR1 LGHNA, CDR2 YNFKEQ. The CDR3 contains 19 residues. V lost 0 bases and J 6 bases, leaving 24 bases between the germline ends. This CDR3 is CASSQDTDWGRRVIQPQHF. CDR3 coding DNA: TGTGCCAGCAGCCAAGATACAGACTGGGGAAGGCGAGTCATTCAGCCCCAGCATTTT.

V usage is TRBV7-3 and J usage is TRBJ1-1, with no clear D. Trimming took 1 base from V and 1 from J, leaving 4 bases between them. Per germline, CDR1 SGHTA and CDR2 FQGTGA. The CDR3 length is 13 residues. CDR3 nucleotide sequence: TGTGCCAGCAGCTTAAATACGAACACTGAAGCTTTCTTT. Its protein is CASSLNTNTEAFF. The full variable domain, with the rest looked up from reference TRBV7-3 and TRBJ1-1, is GAGVSQTPSNKVTEKGKYVELRCDPISGHTALYWYRQSLGQGPEFLIYFQGTGAADDSGLPNDRFFAVRPEGSVSTLKIQRTERGDSAVYLCASSLNTNTEAFFGQGTRLTVV.

The rearrangement joins TRBV6-1 to TRBJ1-2; D not certain. V shed 8 bases and J shed 0 bases, with 7 bases lying between them. This CDR3 contains 12 residues. Germline values: CDR1 MNHNS, CDR2 SASEGT. CDR3 nucleotides: TGTGCCAGCCACGGAGCTAACTATGGCTACACCTTC. Translation: CASHGANYGYTF.

The V and J genes are TRBV3-1 (or the pseudogene TRBV3-2) and TRBJ2-1; 13 bases align to TRBD2. V lost 5 bases to trimming and J lost 8 bases; unmatched junction nucleotides: 12. In germline, CDR1 is LGHDT, CDR2 YNNKEL (reference sequence). The CDR3 contains 17 residues. This CDR3 is CASSARTSGSARDEQFF. The CDR3, as DNA: TGTGCCAGCAGCGCCCGGACTAGCGGGAGTGCTCGCGATGAGCAGTTCTTC.

The chain links TRBV6-6 to TRBJ1-1; unclear D gene. Germline V CDR1 and CDR2: MNHNY, SVGAGI (reference sequence). This CDR3 comprises 13 residues. The V end lost 2 bases, the J end lost 4 bases, and 8 bases lay between the germline ends. CDR3 residues: CASSYRAGTEAFF. The CDR3 coding sequence is TGTGCCAGCAGTTACCGGGCTGGCACTGAAGCTTTCTTT.

The chain is built from TRBV5-1 and TRBJ1-2, with 8 bases fitting TRBD1. J gave up 5 bases and V 4 bases, and 10 bases lay outside the gene matches. Germline-derived CDR1 and CDR2 are SGHRS and YFSETQ. This CDR3 region has 15 residues. CDR3 region: CASSLMTGVNYGYTF. Written as DNA, the CDR3 is TGCGCCAGCAGCCTGATGACAGGGGTTAATTATGGCTACACCTTC.

The CDR3 sequence is CASIEGTDTEAFF. The CDR3 region has the DNA TGTGCCAGCATTGAGGGGACGGACACTGAAGCTTTCTTT. V is TRBV14 and J is TRBJ1-1; TRBD1 might be the D (5 bases). Trimming took off 7 bases at V and 3 bases at J, with 12 bases between the two ends. This CDR3 has 13 amino acids. Germline loops: CDR1 SGHDN, CDR2 FVKESK.

The chain joins TRBV27 to TRBJ1-1; D is uncertain. The CDR3 extends over 13 amino acids. V was shortened by 3 bases and J by 6 bases, with 11 bases between the two germline ends. CDR1 is MNHEY, CDR2 SMNVEV, per germline (reference sequence). DNA for the CDR3: TGTGCCAGCAGTTTCGAGGGAGGACCTGAAGCTTTCTTT. It translates to CASSFEGGPEAFF.